This TCR beta chain was captured by sequencing in a study of blood T cell repertoires in COVID-19. The wider study: Italy, Spain and the United States were the sources of the convalescent and acute COVID-19 samples. PBMCs, B-cell-depleted T cells, or T cells provided the cDNA or gDNA that made up the material.

Generated by immunoSEQ multiplex PCR, the TCRdb table keeps only in-frame clones and is missing some. Among over 30,000 clones listed, roughly 90% were seen once. Germline values: CDR1 SGHTA, CDR2 FQGNSA. This CDR3 region has 16 residues. V lost 4 bases to trimming and J lost 7 bases; unmatched junction nucleotides: 14. The chain recombines TRBV7-2 with TRBJ2-7, with 9 bases aligning to TRBD2. The source material was peripheral blood. This TCR derives from a man between 65 and 79 years old with acute or convalescent COVID-19. DNA for the CDR3: TGTGCCAGCAGCTATTACACGGCGGGAGGGCCGGGGGAGCAGTACTTC. Its translation: CASSYYTAGGPGEQYF.